This TCR beta chain is drawn from a study of blood T cells in healthy people across ages. General observations from the study: Observed TCR beta diversity showed a strong correlation with the percentage of naive T cells as measured by flow cytometry. Age brought a roughly linear fall in TCR beta diversity measured per million T cells.

To note about this clonotype: Its matching antigen is unknown.

In terms of origin and age, donors were healthy Caucasian individuals from Russia aged roughly 6 to 95. The use of a sample-barcoded 5' primer and a J-beta primer mix characterized a second PCR of about 6 to 11 cycles. TCRdb redid the calling of the 5' RACE reads with MiXCR, one entry per CDR3 protein. The table records 700,000 or so distinct CDR3 sequences, about 20% of them present only once. Sample: blood. The source of this sequence is a man aged 65 to 79 in good health.

CDR3 sequence: CASSFRLADRSSYNEQFF. For the CDR3, the DNA is TGCGCCAGCAGCTTCAGACTAGCGGACAGGAGCTCCTACAATGAGCAGTTCTTC. The chain recombines TRBV5-1 with TRBJ2-1, with 9 bases aligning to TRBD2. The CDR3 length is 18 residues. V lost 2 bases and J lost 0; bases outside the gene matches: 9. Per germline, CDR1 SGHRS and CDR2 YFSETQ.